This T cell receptor (beta chain) was sequenced for a study of blood T cell repertoires in COVID-19. Study-wide background: The United States, Italy and Spain provided the acute and convalescent COVID-19 samples.

The CDR3 loop spans 15 amino acids. In germline, CDR1 is MNHNS, CDR2 SASEGT. V was cut by 2 bases and J by 0 bases, with 8 bases left in between. Some clones are missing from TCRdb's copy, which holds only in-frame ones; the method was immunoSEQ multiplex PCR. The table lists over 15,000 clones, more than 75% of them singletons. The chain combines TRBV6-1 with TRBJ2-1; D remains unclear. The sequenced material came from peripheral blood. The sequence was collected from a human donor in a cohort sampled during active COVID-19. CDR3 protein: CASSEFQNSYNEQFF. CDR3 bases: TGTGCCAGCAGTGAATTCCAGAACTCCTACAATGAGCAGTTCTTC.